This record covers a single T cell receptor (beta chain). Its antigen is still unknown. The CDR3 is 14 residues long. Trimming removed 2 bases from V and 2 bases from J; junction bases left unmatched: 2. Germline V gene lookup returns CDR1 SGHNT and CDR2 YYREEE (reference sequence). The data were obtained in a study of T cell responses to AZD1222 COVID-19 vaccine. Whole-study results and caveats: Only six individuals given AZD1222 were seropositive at baseline. All repertoire sampling was performed exclusively after the peak T cell response. With dominance at 160-218 and 743-854, vaccine-associated CD4 TCRs spanned spike.

Assay: immunoSEQ multiplex PCR; the TCRdb copy retains only in-frame clones and omits some. The sample records 80,000 or so clones, 87% being singletons. This chain joins TRBV5-4 and TRBJ2-7; 9 bases match TRBD2. This receptor was obtained from an adult in good health. The specimen comprised peripheral blood, sampled on day 0 of AZD1222 vaccination. CDR3 coding DNA: TGTGCCAGCAGCTTTGGCGGGAGGGCCTACGAGCAGTACTTC. As protein: CASSFGGRAYEQYF.